Included here is one TCR beta chain sequence, with context. In germline, CDR1 is MNHEY, CDR2 SVGAGI. CDR3 length: 14 amino acids. V lost 7 bases and J lost 0, with 10 bases in between. Systemic immunosuppression or a history of autoimmune disease excluded patients. Sequenced by immunoSEQ multiplex PCR; TCRdb stores in-frame clones only, minus some. The sample includes approximately 44,000 clones, 80% seen only once; the top ten take around 9.3%. These data come from a study of OX40 agonist ivuxolimab in advanced cancers. This receptor was taken from an adult with an advanced solid tumor such as melanoma, head and neck, liver or kidney cancer. The sample consisted of CD4+ or CD8+ T cells sorted from blood, taken in a trial of the OX40 agonist ivuxolimab. V gene TRBV6-5 combines with J gene TRBJ1-3; no firm D call. CDR3 residues: CASTRAVSGNTIYF. Here the CDR3 DNA reads TGTGCCAGCACCCGAGCTGTCTCTGGAAACACCATATATTTT.